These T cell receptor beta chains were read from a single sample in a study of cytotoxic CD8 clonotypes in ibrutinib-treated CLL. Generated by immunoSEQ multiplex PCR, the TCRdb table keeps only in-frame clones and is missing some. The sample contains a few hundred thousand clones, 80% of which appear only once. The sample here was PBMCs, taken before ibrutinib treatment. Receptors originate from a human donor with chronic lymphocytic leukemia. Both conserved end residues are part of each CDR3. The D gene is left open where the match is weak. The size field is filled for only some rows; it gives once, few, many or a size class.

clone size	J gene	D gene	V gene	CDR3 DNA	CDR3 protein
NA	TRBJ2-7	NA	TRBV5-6	TGTGCCAGCAGCTTGATAGACAGGCAATACGAGCAGTACTTC	CASSLIDRQYEQYF
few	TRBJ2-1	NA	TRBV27	TGTGCCAGCAGCCCGGCCTACAATGAGCAGTTCTTC	CASSPAYNEQFF
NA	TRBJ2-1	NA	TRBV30	TGTGCCTGGAGTGTACTAGCGCACCAGGGGGAGCAGTTCTTC	CAWSVLAHQGEQFF
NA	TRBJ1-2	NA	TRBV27	TGTGCCAGCAGCCCGGACGGCTATGGCTACACCTTC	CASSPDGYGYTF
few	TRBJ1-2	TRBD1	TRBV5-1	TGCGCCAGCAGCGATCGGACAGGAGCTAACTATGGCTACACCTTC	CASSDRTGANYGYTF
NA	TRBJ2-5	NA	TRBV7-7	TGTGCCAGCAGCTTAGGCGACACGGGTGGAGAGACCCAGTACTTC	CASSLGDTGGETQYF
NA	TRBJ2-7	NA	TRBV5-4	TGTGCCAGCAGCTTCGGATCATCGTCCTACGAGCAGTACTTC	CASSFGSSSYEQYF
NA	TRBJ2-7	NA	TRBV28	TGTGCCAGCAGTTTTGTCGCTTGGGGGGCAGGGGGGCCGAGCTCCTACGAGCAGTACTTC	CASSFVAWGAGGPSSYEQYF
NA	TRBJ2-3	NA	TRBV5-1	TGCGCCAGCAGCTTGGGTCTCGCGGGCGCTTACACAGATACGCAGTATTTT	CASSLGLAGAYTDTQYF
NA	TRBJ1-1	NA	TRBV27	TGTGCCAGCAGTTGGGAGGTGAACACTGAAGCTTTCTTT	CASSWEVNTEAFF
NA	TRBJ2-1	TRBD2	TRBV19	TGTGCCAGTAGTCCTCGGACTAGCGGGAGCTCCTACAATGAGCAGTTCTTC	CASSPRTSGSSYNEQFF
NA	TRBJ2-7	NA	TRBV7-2	TGTGCCAGCAGCTTACTTCGGGACCTCTCCGAGCAGTACTTC	CASSLLRDLSEQYF
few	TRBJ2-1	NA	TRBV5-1	TGCGCCAGCAGCCGATCTGCGGCAGGGGGGAATGAGCAGTTCTTC	CASSRSAAGGNEQFF
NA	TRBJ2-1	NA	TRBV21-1	TGTGCCAGCAGCAAAGGGGACGGGGGCAAGAATGAGCAGTTCTTC	CASSKGDGGKNEQFF
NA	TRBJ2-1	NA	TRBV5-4	TGTGCCAGCAATCAGGCAGGAAACGAGCAGTTCTTC	CASNQAGNEQFF